These 24 T cell receptor beta chains originate from one sample sequenced in a study of T cell repertoires in ileal Crohn's disease (dated by TCRdb to about 2019). The protocol used for the library was the immunoSEQ multiplex PCR assay. Imported from immuneACCESS, the table was reduced by TCRdb to in-frame sequences with V and J called. These copies leave out some clones; in studies compared against another copy, an unresolved V gene accounts for under half, and the cause of the remainder is not known. The sample includes about 18,000 clones, with 60% observed a single time. The ten largest clonotypes hold 6.5% of the sample. The sequenced sample consisted of ileal tissue. These receptors originate from an adult with Crohn's disease.

This clone was seen only a few times. The identical CDR3 is also encoded by other nucleotide sequences in the sample. The chain combines TRBV19 with TRBJ1-2; 8 bases are a match to TRBD1. The germline CDR1 and CDR2 sequences are LNHDA and SQIVND (reference sequence). V lost 9 bases and J lost 2; bases outside the gene matches: 8. The CDR3 covers 14 residues. In DNA, the CDR3 is TGTGCCAGCAAGTCCGGGACAGGAAACTATGGCTACACCTTC. Translation: CASKSGTGNYGYTF.

This clone was seen a few times. The chain has TRBV27 and TRBJ2-3; D perhaps matches TRBD2 (5 bases). Germline V gene lookup returns CDR1 MNHEY and CDR2 SMNVEV (reference sequence). Trimming took 3 bases from V and 0 from J, leaving 10 bases between them. This CDR3 is built from 15 residues. This CDR3 reads CASSFRRTSTDTQYF. CDR3 sequence (DNA): TGTGCCAGCAGTTTTCGCAGGACTAGCACAGATACGCAGTATTTT.

The rearrangement links TRBV4-3 to TRBJ2-3; weak D call: TRBD2 (6 bases). V lost 0 bases and J 6 bases, leaving 7 bases between the germline ends. Germline CDR1 is LGHNA and CDR2 is YSLEER. The CDR3 has 13 amino acids. The CDR3 protein is CASSQDAGDTQYF. The CDR3 nucleotides are TGCGCCAGCAGCCAAGATGCGGGGGATACGCAGTATTTT.

This chain links TRBV28 with TRBJ1-1, with no clear D. Trimming left V 8 bases short and J 2 bases short, with 6 bases between. Germline loops: CDR1 MDHEN, CDR2 SYDVKM. This CDR3 contains 11 residues. This CDR3 is CASGLNTEAFF. DNA of the CDR3: TGTGCCAGCGGACTTAACACTGAAGCTTTCTTT.

The table lists this clone with a few counts. The rearrangement uses TRBV5-8 and TRBJ2-1; TRBD2 might be the D (5 bases). In germline, CDR1 is SGHTS, CDR2 YDEGEE. This CDR3 has 16 residues. The V gene lost 4 bases and the J gene lost 1 base, with 15 bases spanning the gap. This CDR3 reads CASSDGVVVSYNEQFF. The CDR3 DNA sequence: TGTGCCAGCAGCGACGGGGTGGTTGTTTCCTACAATGAGCAGTTCTTC.

The J gene is TRBJ2-7, the V gene TRBV10-3, with 12 bases lining up with TRBD2. The V segment lost 2 bases and the J segment 5 bases; nucleotides outside the gene matches: 7. The CDR3 sequence is 16 residues long. CDR1 and CDR2 from the germline V gene are ENHRY and SYGVKD. CDR3 sequence reads: CAISEASGRAAHEQYF. CDR3 bases: TGTGCCATCAGTGAGGCTAGCGGGAGGGCCGCACACGAGCAGTACTTC.

The chain joins TRBV2 to TRBJ2-7, with 14 bases matching TRBD2. The CDR3 length is 15 residues. CDR1 is SNHLY and CDR2 is FYNNEI in the germline V gene. The trim removed 2 bases at V and 6 bases at J, leaving 3 bases unmatched. CDR3 sequence reads: CASSERLAGGREQYF. In nucleotides, the CDR3 is TGTGCCAGCAGTGAAAGACTAGCGGGAGGGCGCGAGCAGTACTTC.

In DNA form, the CDR3 reads TGCGCCAGCAGACCGGGACTGGGAAATGAAAAACTGTTTTTT. Residues: CASRPGLGNEKLFF. The rearrangement links TRBV4-1 to TRBJ1-4, with a possible D match to TRBD1 (5 bases). Looked up from germline, CDR1 is MGHRA and CDR2 is YSYEKL. The V and J ends lost 6 bases and 5 bases respectively, with 13 bases between them. This CDR3 spans 14 amino acids.

This clone has more than one count but fewer than ten. The genes are TRBV7-4 and TRBJ1-2; 9 bases match TRBD1. The CDR3 spans 15 residues. CDR1 and CDR2 from the germline V gene are SGHVT and SQSDAQ. V trimming: 3 bases; J trimming: 1 base; junction bases outside the gene matches: 3. DNA for the CDR3: TGTGCCAGCAGCTTGGGACAGGGTGTTAACTATGGCTACACCTTC. It specifies CASSLGQGVNYGYTF.

V is TRBV27 and J is TRBJ2-4; a possible D gene is TRBD2 (7 bases). V lost 1 base and J 7 bases, leaving 14 bases between the germline ends. The V gene's germline CDR1 is MNHEY and CDR2 SMNVEV (reference sequence). This CDR3 has 15 amino acids. CDR3 residues: CASSLWGGQGNIQYF. DNA of the CDR3: TGTGCCAGCAGTTTATGGGGGGGGCAGGGTAACATTCAGTACTTC.

This clone was counted between two and nine times. CDR3 residues: CASSSSFEQYF. CDR3 in DNA: TGTGCCAGCAGCTCTAGTTTCGAGCAGTACTTC. V and J are TRBV13 and TRBJ2-7; D gene uncertain. Germline CDR1 and CDR2: PRHDT and FYEKMQ (reference sequence). Between the trimmed V and J ends, which lost 4 bases and 6 bases, there was a span of 7 bases. The CDR3 runs to 11 residues. Variable domain in full (rest from reference TRBV13 and TRBJ2-7): AAGVIQSPRHLIKEKRETATLKCYPIPRHDTVYWYQQGPGQDPQFLISFYEKMQSDKGSIPDRFSAQQFSDYHSELNMSSLELGDSALYFCASSSSFEQYFGPGTRLTVT.

The chain couples TRBV6-6 to TRBJ2-5; D is perhaps TRBD2 (5 bases). The CDR3 covers 14 residues. V was cut by 8 bases and J by 8 bases, with 21 bases left in between. Germline lookup yields CDR1 MNHNY and CDR2 SVGAGI (reference sequence). The CDR3 is CASVGRRVYRTQYF. Here the CDR3 DNA reads TGTGCCAGCGTAGGGCGGCGGGTTTATAGAACCCAGTACTTC.

The V gene is TRBV6-6, the J gene TRBJ2-7, with 12 positions matching TRBD2. V lost 0 bases and J lost 3; bases outside the gene matches: 3. Germline values: CDR1 MNHNY, CDR2 SVGAGI (reference sequence). The length of the CDR3 is 16 residues. The CDR3 region is CASSYSLTSGSYEQYF. DNA for the CDR3: TGTGCCAGCAGTTACTCGTTGACTAGCGGGAGCTACGAGCAGTACTTC.

This chain connects TRBV4-2 to TRBJ2-3; D gene ambiguous. With 0 bases removed from V and 4 bases from J, the gap between germline ends came to 14 bases. This CDR3 has 16 residues. Germline V CDR1 and CDR2: LGHNA, YNFKEQ. As DNA, the CDR3 is TGTGCCAGCAGCCAAGATCCGCGCGGTGGTCCAGATACGCAGTATTTT. As protein: CASSQDPRGGPDTQYF.

V usage is TRBV18 and J usage is TRBJ2-7, with 7 positions matching TRBD2. The V segment lost 3 bases and the J segment 3 bases; nucleotides outside the gene matches: 2. CDR3 length: 13 amino acids. From germline, CDR1 is KGHSH and CDR2 LQKENI. The CDR3 DNA sequence: TGTGCCAGCTCACCCGCGGGAGACTACGAGCAGTACTTC. Its translation is CASSPAGDYEQYF.

Relative to its sample, this clone is medium-sized. This rearrangement joins TRBV7-2 to TRBJ2-7; 7 bases agree with TRBD2. Germline CDR1 and CDR2: SGHTA and FQGNSA. V lost 5 bases and J lost 7; bases outside the gene matches: 8. This CDR3 has 13 amino acids. The CDR3 nucleotides are TGTGCCAGCAGCGCTCGACTAGCAGAAGAGCAGTACTTC. Protein sequence: CASSARLAEEQYF.

The V gene is TRBV18, the J gene TRBJ1-2; possibly TRBD1 for D (5 bases). In germline, CDR1 is KGHSH, CDR2 LQKENI. Trimming took 6 bases from V and 3 from J, leaving 8 bases between them. This CDR3 region has 12 residues. In DNA form, the CDR3 reads TGTGCCAGCTCCCCGGGGGACTATGGCTACACCTTC. It specifies CASSPGDYGYTF.

The chain is built from TRBV7-9 and TRBJ2-7; D perhaps matches TRBD2 (6 bases). The CDR3 is 15 residues long. With 3 bases removed from V and 1 base from J, the gap between germline ends came to 13 bases. Germline V gene sequence: CDR1 SEHNR, CDR2 FQNEAQ (reference sequence). This CDR3 is CASSLYGLSSYEQYF. Here the CDR3 DNA reads TGTGCCAGCAGCTTGTATGGACTATCATCCTACGAGCAGTACTTC.

The V and J genes are TRBV19 and TRBJ1-2; D gene unclear. CDR1 is LNHDA and CDR2 is SQIVND in the germline V gene (reference sequence). CDR3 length: 12 residues. Trimming pared 1 base from V and 4 bases from J, leaving 4 bases between. The CDR3 is CASSIVFYGYTF. The CDR3 nucleotides are TGTGCCAGTAGTATAGTCTTCTATGGCTACACCTTC.

This clone was seen a handful of times. The chain is built from TRBV7-3 and TRBJ1-1; tentatively, D is TRBD1 (6 bases). V lost 5 bases and J lost 7, with 14 bases in between. CDR3 length equals 13 residues. Germline CDR1 reads SGHTA; CDR2 reads FQGTGA. The CDR3 DNA is TGTGCCAGCAGCCCAGGGGTCCGGGGTGAAGCTTTCTTT. Translating it yields CASSPGVRGEAFF.

By share, this clone ranks as medium-sized. The rearrangement uses TRBV7-3 and TRBJ2-6; the match to TRBD2 covers 13 bases. The CDR3 length is 18 residues. V trimming: 4 bases; J trimming: 2 bases; junction bases outside the gene matches: 5. Per germline, CDR1 SGHTA and CDR2 FQGTGA. CDR3 DNA sequence: TGTGCCAGCAGCTCCGGACTAGCGGGAGAGGCTGGGGCCAACGTCCTGACTTTC. This codes for CASSSGLAGEAGANVLTF.

The chain joins TRBV15 to TRBJ2-7, with D possibly being TRBD2 (7 bases). This CDR3 is 15 amino acids long. Germline CDR1 and CDR2: LNHNV and YYDKDF (reference sequence). V lost 8 bases and J lost 1, with 18 bases in between. The CDR3 DNA is TGTGCCACCCGAGGGGGGGTAGGCCGGTCCTACGAGCAGTACTTC. As protein: CATRGGVGRSYEQYF.

For the CDR3, the DNA is TGTGCCAGCAGCTTCAACAGGGGTAATGAAAAACTGTTTTTT. It is translated as CASSFNRGNEKLFF. V is TRBV5-6 and J is TRBJ1-4; 7 bases are shared with TRBD1. The CDR3 has 14 amino acids. Trimming removed 2 bases from V and 4 bases from J; junction bases left unmatched: 2. Germline V gene sequence: CDR1 SGHDT, CDR2 YYEEEE.

The V call is TRBV30, the J call TRBJ2-5, with 11 nucleotides matching TRBD2. Looked up from germline, CDR1 is GTSNPN and CDR2 is SVGIG (reference sequence). The CDR3 has 13 amino acids. V lost 5 bases to trimming and J lost 4 bases; unmatched junction nucleotides: 3. CDR3 region: CAWLAGGGETQYF. The DNA of the CDR3 is TGTGCCTGGTTAGCGGGAGGGGGAGAGACCCAGTACTTC. The variable domain in full, with the rest retrieved from reference TRBV30 and TRBJ2-5, is SQTIHQWPATLVQPVGSPLSLECTVEGTSNPNLYWYRQAAGRGLQLLFYSVGIGQISSEVPQNLSASRPQDRQFILSSKKLLLSDSGFYLCAWLAGGGETQYFGPGTRLLVL.